This TCR beta chain originates from a study of cytotoxic CD8 clonotypes in ibrutinib-treated CLL. Clones were sequenced by immunoSEQ multiplex PCR, and TCRdb holds only the in-frame ones, with some missing. The table lists fewer than 400,000 clones, over 60% of them singletons, with around 6.5% in the top ten. This clone has a handful of counts. V was cut by 0 bases and J by 8 bases, with 12 bases left in between. Germline loops: CDR1 SGDLS, CDR2 YYNGEE. The CDR3 sequence is 14 residues long. From cryopreserved PBMCs came 1.5 to 2.5 micrograms of genomic DNA used for TCR beta libraries. The sequencing here drew on PBMCs, taken after 36 months of ibrutinib treatment. The TCR comes from a human donor with chronic lymphocytic leukemia. The rearrangement joins TRBV9 to TRBJ1-3; tentative D call: TRBD1 (6 bases). The CDR3 protein is CASSVGQAADTIYF. The CDR3 DNA reads TGTGCCAGCAGCGTAGGACAGGCGGCTGACACCATATATTTT.